One sample yielded the 32 T cell receptor beta chains listed below, sequenced in a study of T cell responses to AZD1222 COVID-19 vaccine. Profiling relied on immunoSEQ multiplex PCR, and the TCRdb table lists in-frame clones only, not all of them. Counted here are fewer than 45,000 clones, 65% to 85% occurring once; the ten biggest clones make up over 40%. The sequencing used peripheral blood, collected on day 0 of AZD1222 vaccination. These receptors were taken from an adult in good health.

The rearrangement uses TRBV24-1 and TRBJ1-3; D unresolved. In germline, CDR1 is KGHDR, CDR2 SFDVKD. The CDR3 is 14 amino acids. Trimming took off 5 bases at V and 3 bases at J, with 10 bases between the two ends. The CDR3 nucleotides read TGTGCCACCAGTGGGGAGCCCGGTGGAAACACCATATATTTT. This codes for CATSGEPGGNTIYF.

This rearrangement joins TRBV10-3 to TRBJ2-5; D is undetermined. Germline CDR1 ENHRY, CDR2 SYGVKD. This CDR3 spans 12 amino acids. Trimming removed 2 bases at V and 3 bases at J, with 4 bases between. The CDR3 coding sequence is TGTGCCATCAGTGAGAGAGAAGAGACCCAGTACTTC. It encodes CAISEREETQYF.

This sequence joins TRBV3-1 (or the pseudogene TRBV3-2) and TRBJ1-5; 11 nucleotides agree with TRBD1. The germline gives CDR1 LGHDT, CDR2 YNNKEL (reference sequence). The CDR3 is 14 residues long. Trimming removed 3 bases from V and 11 bases from J; junction bases left unmatched: 6. The CDR3 loop reads CASSQGQGVRSQHF. The CDR3 nucleotides read TGTGCCAGCAGCCAGGGACAGGGGGTAAGGTCCCAGCATTTT.

The rearrangement joins TRBV28 to TRBJ1-1; no clear D. The CDR3 loop spans 16 amino acids. V lost 5 bases and J 1 base, leaving 17 bases between the germline ends. CDR1 is MDHEN, CDR2 SYDVKM, per germline. Written as DNA, the CDR3 is TGTGCCAGCAGTGCCATAGGCGGACGGTGGAACACTGAAGCTTTCTTT. It yields the protein CASSAIGGRWNTEAFF.

The chain carries TRBV28 and TRBJ1-2; no reliable D call. The CDR3 runs to 13 residues. Trimming removed 7 bases from V and 4 bases from J, with 13 bases in between. Germline loops: CDR1 MDHEN, CDR2 SYDVKM. CDR3 nucleotide sequence: TGTGCCAGCATCAAGGACCGCGCCTATGGCTACACCTTC. This gives the protein CASIKDRAYGYTF.

The chain employs TRBV10-3 and TRBJ2-2; TRBD1 matches at 10 bases. Germline CDR1 is ENHRY and CDR2 is SYGVKD. The V gene end was trimmed by 10 bases and the J gene end by 6 bases; junction bases not matched to a gene: 2. The CDR3 spans 12 residues. The CDR3 here is CANGQGAGELFF. The CDR3 DNA reads as TGTGCCAACGGACAGGGGGCCGGGGAGCTGTTTTTT.

This sequence joins TRBV7-8 and TRBJ2-7; 9 bases map to TRBD2. Germline CDR1 reads SGHVS; CDR2 reads FQNEAQ. V dropped 0 bases and J dropped 3; count of bases not matched to a gene: 3. CDR3 size: 15 residues. For the CDR3, the DNA is TGTGCCAGCAGCTTAGCTATTAGCGGGAGCTACGAGCAGTACTTC. Amino acid sequence: CASSLAISGSYEQYF.

The chain recombines TRBV4-1 with TRBJ2-3; 15 positions match TRBD2. V was clipped by 1 base and J by 4 bases; unmatched bases: 0. The CDR3 covers 16 residues. From germline, CDR1 is MGHRA and CDR2 YSYEKL. The CDR3 DNA reads as TGCGCCAGCAGCCAAGGGACTAGCGGGAGGGCAGATACGCAGTATTTT. It codes for CASSQGTSGRADTQYF.

The J gene is TRBJ2-2, the V gene TRBV7-2; the match to TRBD1 covers 8 bases. The CDR3 has 16 amino acids. V dropped 5 bases and J dropped 1; count of bases not matched to a gene: 6. Per the germline V gene, CDR1 is SGHTA and CDR2 is FQGNSA. The CDR3 DNA reads TGTGCCAGCAGCCTCCGGGACAGGCTGAACACCGGGGAGCTGTTTTTT. Translated, it gives CASSLRDRLNTGELFF. Based on the CDR3 plus reference TRBV7-2 and TRBJ2-2, the full variable domain is GAGVSQSPSNKVTEKGKDVELRCDPISGHTALYWYRQSLGQGLEFLIYFQGNSAPDKSGLPSDRFSAERTGGSVSTLTIQRTQQEDSAVYLCASSLRDRLNTGELFFGEGSRLTVL.

J is TRBJ1-2 and V is TRBV6-5; no clear D. V shed 4 bases and J shed 4 bases, with 10 bases lying between them. This CDR3 has 13 amino acids. Germline lookup yields CDR1 MNHEY and CDR2 SVGAGI. CDR3 sequence: CASSLSLSYGYTF. CDR3 DNA: TGTGCCAGCAGTTTATCCCTATCCTATGGCTACACCTTC.

The chain joins TRBV5-8 to TRBJ2-2; D is unresolved. The CDR3 covers 15 residues. The germline gives CDR1 SGHTS, CDR2 YDEGEE. V lost 1 base, J lost 1 base, and 8 bases lay in between. As DNA, the CDR3 is TGTGCCAGCAGCTTGTACAATCGGAACACCGGGGAGCTGTTTTTT. Residues: CASSLYNRNTGELFF.

This chain joins TRBV10-3 and TRBJ1-5; D is uncertain. The V end was cut by 9 bases, the J end by 6 bases, with 12 bases between. Per the germline V gene, CDR1 is ENHRY and CDR2 is SYGVKD. The CDR3 totals 12 residues. CDR3 nucleotide sequence: TGTGCCATTGGTCGGGAAGCTCAGCCCCAGCATTTT. It encodes CAIGREAQPQHF.

The chain employs TRBV5-5 and TRBJ1-3, with D perhaps TRBD1 (6 bases). V lost 4 bases and J lost 4, with 12 bases in between. This CDR3 has 14 amino acids. Germline V CDR1 and CDR2: SGHKS, YYEKEE (reference sequence). CDR3 sequence: CASSKGGVGNTIYF. The DNA of the CDR3 is TGTGCCAGCAGCAAAGGGGGGGTCGGAAACACCATATATTTT.

As DNA, the CDR3 is TGTGCCAGCAGCTTGATGGCAACAAACAATCAGCCCCAGCATTTT. Translating it yields CASSLMATNNQPQHF. This sequence joins TRBV7-2 and TRBJ1-5, with D hard to call. V lost 3 bases and J 3 bases, leaving 12 bases between the germline ends. The CDR3 extends over 15 amino acids. CDR1 and CDR2 (germline): SGHTA, FQGNSA.

This clone appeared a few times. The sample holds other DNA sequences that translate to the same CDR3. The V gene is TRBV6-5, the J gene TRBJ1-6; TRBD1 might be the D (5 bases). This CDR3 spans 13 amino acids. Trimming removed 8 bases at V and 8 bases at J, with 13 bases between. Germline CDR1 MNHEY, CDR2 SVGAGI. The CDR3: CASSSREYSPLHF. The CDR3 coding sequence is TGTGCCAGCTCTTCCAGGGAGTATTCACCCCTCCACTTT.

This clone was seen only once. The chain couples TRBV6-5 to TRBJ1-1, with D possibly being TRBD1 (6 bases). The CDR3 is 12 residues long. Germline values: CDR1 MNHEY, CDR2 SVGAGI. V was cut by 6 bases and J by 8 bases, with 13 bases left in between. CDR3 nucleotide sequence: TGTGCCAGCAGGAAGGACAGCGGAGAAGCTTTCTTT. Protein product: CASRKDSGEAFF.

This clone was seen once. The chain uses TRBV19 and TRBJ2-2, with D possibly called TRBD1 or TRBD2 (6 bases each). Trimming left V 7 bases short and J 5 bases short, with 17 bases between. Germline V gives CDR1 LNHDA, CDR2 SQIVND (reference sequence). CDR3 size: 15 residues. CDR3 amino acids: CASIGGGLRTGELFF. In nucleotides, the CDR3 is TGTGCCAGTATCGGAGGGGGACTCCGGACCGGGGAGCTGTTTTTT. The full variable domain, its missing parts supplied by reference TRBV19 and TRBJ2-2, is DGGITQSPKYLFRKEGQNVTLSCEQNLNHDAMYWYRQDPGQGLRLIYYSQIVNDFQKGDIAEGYSVSREKKESFPLTVTSAQKNPTAFYLCASIGGGLRTGELFFGEGSRLTVL.

The chain carries TRBV28 and TRBJ2-1; 8 nucleotides align to TRBD2. CDR3 length equals 17 residues. The germline V gene has CDR1 MDHEN and CDR2 SYDVKM. J lost 0 bases, V lost 7 bases, and 11 bases had no gene match. The CDR3 here is CASTSAGEIFSYNEQFF. CDR3 DNA sequence: TGTGCCAGCACGTCAGCGGGAGAGATCTTCTCCTACAATGAGCAGTTCTTC.

This clone was observed a single time. V is TRBV4-3 and J is TRBJ2-7, with TRBD1 matching over 8 bases. Germline V gene data show CDR1 as LGHNA and CDR2 as YSLEER. V shed 0 bases and J 3 bases; nucleotides not matched to a gene: 4. This CDR3 region has 15 residues. CDR3 sequence: CASSQERTGLYEQYF. Written as DNA, the CDR3 is TGCGCCAGCAGCCAAGAGAGGACAGGGCTCTACGAGCAGTACTTC.

This sequence joins TRBV19 and TRBJ2-1; D gene ambiguous. Trimming removed 3 bases at V and 10 bases at J, with 13 bases between. This CDR3 contains 13 residues. CDR1 and CDR2 (germline): LNHDA, SQIVND (reference sequence). The CDR3 nucleotides are TGTGCCAGTAGTATTCGCCCCGGTTGGGAGCAGTTCTTC. This codes for CASSIRPGWEQFF.

This chain connects TRBV10-3 to TRBJ2-7; D is unclear. CDR1 is ENHRY, CDR2 SYGVKD, per germline. The CDR3 consists of 13 residues. Trimming removed 4 bases from V and 3 bases from J, with 10 bases in between. The CDR3 is CAISAPSNYEQYF. In DNA, the CDR3 is TGTGCCATCAGTGCCCCTTCCAACTACGAGCAGTACTTC.

The rearrangement uses TRBV28 and TRBJ1-2, with 9 bases aligning to TRBD1. J was trimmed by 0 bases and V by 4 bases; bases with no gene match: 3. The CDR3 extends over 15 amino acids. Germline-derived CDR1 and CDR2 are MDHEN and SYDVKM. The CDR3 sequence: CASSSTGGSNYGYTF. CDR3 nucleotides: TGTGCCAGCAGTTCCACAGGGGGCTCTAACTATGGCTACACCTTC.

The table lists this clone with a count of one. The chain joins TRBV5-1 to TRBJ2-7; TRBD1 aligns across 10 bases. Germline V gene lookup returns CDR1 SGHRS and CDR2 YFSETQ. The ends lost 3 bases at V and 2 bases at J; junction bases unmatched: 5. This CDR3 has 15 amino acids. The CDR3 DNA is TGCGCCAGCAGCTCCTCCGGGACAGGGGCCTACGAGCAGTACTTC. Amino acid sequence: CASSSSGTGAYEQYF.

The V gene is TRBV2, the J gene TRBJ2-6; D gene uncertain. The CDR3 contains 14 residues. The V end lost 2 bases, the J end lost 1 base, and 3 bases lay between the germline ends. Germline assignment: CDR1 SNHLY and CDR2 FYNNEI. DNA for the CDR3: TGTGCCAGCAGTGAATATTCTGGGGCCAACGTCCTGACTTTC. This codes for CASSEYSGANVLTF.

This chain links TRBV28 with TRBJ1-2, with D uncertain. Per germline, CDR1 MDHEN and CDR2 SYDVKM. The V end was cut by 4 bases, the J end by 1 base, with 25 bases between. The CDR3 consists of 19 residues. In DNA, the CDR3 is TGTGCCAGCAGTTCGGGCAGGTATGGACGCCCAGGAGGTAACTATGGCTACACCTTC. Its translation is CASSSGRYGRPGGNYGYTF.

This chain joins TRBV10-2 and TRBJ1-6; D call uncertain. This CDR3 comprises 16 residues. Trimming stripped 5 bases from V and 4 bases from J, with 15 bases between. Looked up from germline, CDR1 is WSHSY and CDR2 is SAAADI. The CDR3: CASSTVPRRYNSPLHF. The CDR3 DNA reads as TGCGCCAGCAGTACTGTCCCTCGGAGGTATAATTCACCCCTCCACTTT.

The rearrangement uses TRBV12-3 or TRBV12-4 and TRBJ2-7; D not certain. There are 12 residues in the CDR3. Trimming took 6 bases from V and 12 from J, leaving 18 bases between them. This CDR3 is CASSHLLDVRYF. CDR3 bases: TGTGCCAGCAGCCACCTTCTGGACGTGAGGTACTTC.

This clone was detected only once. The chain joins TRBV7-8 to TRBJ2-7; 8 nucleotides match TRBD2. The CDR3 has 17 residues. V shed 2 bases, J shed 0 bases, and the junction held 9 bases outside the gene matches. CDR1 and CDR2 (germline): SGHVS, FQNEAQ. The chain's CDR3 is CASSLSSSGASSYEQYF. In DNA form, the CDR3 reads TGTGCCAGCAGCTTAAGCAGTAGCGGGGCCTCCTCCTACGAGCAGTACTTC.

This clone was seen once. The chain employs TRBV30 and TRBJ1-5, with D perhaps matching TRBD1 (6 bases). The V end lost 4 bases, the J end lost 4 bases, and 14 bases lay between the germline ends. The CDR3 is made up of 14 amino acids. The V gene's germline CDR1 is GTSNPN and CDR2 SVGIG (reference sequence). The CDR3 DNA is TGTGCCTGGAACCGGGACAAACTTAATCAGCCCCAGCATTTT. Amino acids: CAWNRDKLNQPQHF.

The chain is built from TRBV6-5 and TRBJ1-2, with a weak D call TRBD1 (6 bases). The CDR3 is made up of 16 amino acids. V lost 2 bases and J lost 7, with 20 bases in between. CDR1 is MNHEY, CDR2 SVGAGI, per germline. CDR3 DNA sequence: TGTGCCAGCAGTTACGACTGGCGCAGGGGCACCGGTGGCTACACCTTC. Its protein product is CASSYDWRRGTGGYTF.

The chain carries TRBV28 and TRBJ1-2, with D tentatively TRBD1 (6 bases). The CDR3 consists of 13 residues. CDR1 MDHEN and CDR2 SYDVKM come from the germline V gene. The V end lost 5 bases, the J end lost 8 bases, and 15 bases lay between the germline ends. The CDR3 spells CASSIRGGEGYTF. CDR3 DNA sequence: TGTGCCAGCAGTATAAGGGGGGGAGAAGGCTACACCTTC.

This rearrangement joins TRBV2 to TRBJ2-5; D call uncertain. Germline loops: CDR1 SNHLY, CDR2 FYNNEI. The CDR3 is 13 amino acids. V lost 2 bases, J lost 0 bases, and 4 bases lay in between. The CDR3 coding sequence is TGTGCCAGCAGTGAAACAAACCAAGAGACCCAGTACTTC. Encoded protein: CASSETNQETQYF.